This entry lists 17 T cell receptor beta chains sequenced from one sample in a study of breast tumors, draining lymph nodes, adjacent tissues. Breast cancer patients provided tissue from their axillary draining lymph nodes. From the multiplex PCR reads, TCRdb called clonotypes with MiXCR, one entry per CDR3 protein. The sample holds about 230,000 distinct CDR3 sequences; approximately 31% are singletons and the top ten take about 1.4%. Sequenced material: axillary lymph node tissue. All receptors derive from a female donor with breast cancer. Some clones in this sample may be carry-over from other donors' samples.

This chain uses TRBV15 with TRBJ2-3; 7 bases line up with TRBD2. Losses at the gene ends were 3 bases for V and 0 bases for J; bases not matched to a gene: 12. Germline assignment: CDR1 LNHNV and CDR2 YYDKDF (reference sequence). The CDR3 is made up of 18 amino acids. CDR3 sequence reads: CATSSGRTGGPSTDTQYF. Here the CDR3 DNA reads TGTGCCACCAGCAGCGGGAGGACGGGTGGTCCTAGCACAGATACGCAGTATTTT.

As to this clonotype: This may arise from a read error, as a much more abundant clone is one base away. The rearrangement uses TRBV3-1 and TRBJ2-4, with D unclear. This CDR3 spans 15 amino acids. The germline V gene encodes CDR1 LGHDT and CDR2 YNNKEL (reference sequence). The chain's CDR3 is CAGSQDILAKNIQYF. CDR3 nucleotide sequence: TGTGCCGGCAGCCAAGACATCTTAGCCAAAAACATTCAGTACTTC.

This clonotype was seen many times. The chain couples TRBV5-8 to TRBJ1-5; D not certain. The CDR3 has 17 residues. V dropped 4 bases and J dropped 4 bases, with 21 bases sitting between them. Per germline, CDR1 SGHTS and CDR2 YDEGEE. CDR3 nucleotides: TGTGCCAGCAGCCCCTCGGGTTTTAGGCGTCGTAATCAGCCCCAGCATTTT. Amino acid sequence: CASSPSGFRRRNQPQHF.

Notes on this clonotype: A junction end diverges from the germline sequence, so it may reflect a read error. The V gene is TRBV6-6, the J gene TRBJ2-1; 9 bases fit TRBD1. The J call may be wrong; the DNA end is better matched by TRBJ2-5. CDR1 MNHNY and CDR2 SVGAGI come from the germline V gene (reference sequence). This CDR3 is 17 amino acids long. CDR3 amino acids: CAGSYSRGDRGKETQYF. Written as DNA, the CDR3 is TGTGCCGGCAGTTACTCGAGGGGTGACAGGGGGAAAGAGACCCAGTACTTC.

CDR3 nucleotides: TGTGCCAGCAGTGACTCAACCGGGACAGGGGGCAATCAGCCCCAGCATTTT. Encoded protein: CASSDSTGTGGNQPQHF. V and J are TRBV6-4 and TRBJ1-5; TRBD1 matches at 10 bases. The length of the CDR3 is 17 residues. V dropped 0 bases and J dropped 2; count of bases not matched to a gene: 4. Germline V gene sequence: CDR1 MRHNA, CDR2 SNTAGT.

The J gene is TRBJ1-1, the V gene TRBV18; weak D call: TRBD1 (5 bases). The CDR3 is 14 amino acids. Germline V lookup: CDR1 KGHSH, CDR2 LQKENI. Trimming cost V 3 bases and J 4 bases, with 12 bases left between them. This CDR3 is CASSPIGGATEAFF. The CDR3 DNA reads TGTGCCAGCTCACCGATCGGGGGAGCCACTGAAGCTTTCTTT.

In this sample, this clonotype turned up many times. The V and J genes are TRBV29-1 and TRBJ1-5; D call uncertain. Germline values: CDR1 SQVTM, CDR2 ANQGSEA. The CDR3 length is 16 residues. V lost 4 bases to trimming and J lost 4 bases, with 20 bases between them. The CDR3 sequence: CSVAWGTGGSNQPQHF. Written as DNA, the CDR3 is TGCAGCGTTGCCTGGGGTACGGGAGGATCTAATCAGCCCCAGCATTTT. Filled out from reference TRBV29-1 and TRBJ1-5, the complete variable domain reads SAVISQKPSRDICQRGTSLTIQCQVDSQVTMMFWYRQQPGQSLTLIATANQGSEATYESGFVIDKFPISRPNLTFSTLTVSNMSPEDSSIYLCSVAWGTGGSNQPQHFGDGTRLSIL.

This clonotype was observed at least ten times. V and J are TRBV5-8 and TRBJ2-7, with 12 bases identical to TRBD2. Germline CDR1 reads SGHTS; CDR2 reads YDEGEE. The ends lost 9 bases at V and 2 bases at J; junction bases unmatched: 6. The CDR3 consists of 14 residues. The CDR3 nucleotides read TGTGCCACCGTGACTAGCGGGGGACCCTACGAGCAGTACTTC. It is translated as CATVTSGGPYEQYF.

V usage is TRBV4-1 and J usage is TRBJ2-7; the D is unclear. The CDR3 is 14 amino acids. The V end lost 1 base, the J end lost 0 bases, and 7 bases lay between the germline ends. Germline V CDR1 and CDR2: MGHRA, YSYEKL. The CDR3, as DNA: TGCGCCAGCAGCCAAGGGACGCCCTCCTACGAGCAGTACTTC. Residues: CASSQGTPSYEQYF.

Comments on this clonotype: This may be a read error, as it is one base from a much larger clone. The chain is built from TRBV3-1 and TRBJ2-2; possibly TRBD2 for D (7 bases). The CDR3 has 15 amino acids. Germline CDR1 is LGHDT and CDR2 is YNNKEL (reference sequence). The ends were cut back, 6 bases at V and 8 bases at J, with 19 bases in the middle. CDR3: CASRNYGGGVGELFF. The CDR3 coding sequence is TGTGCCAGCAGGAACTATGGGGGGGGCGTAGGGGAGCTGTTTTTT.

As to this clonotype: As the CDR3 is not closed by the conserved phenylalanine or tryptophan, this likely results from a read error. The CDR3 nucleotides are TGCGCCAGCAGCTCCCAGCCGGGTTCCTACGAGCAGTACTGT. It codes for CASSSQPGSYEQYC. J is TRBJ2-7 and V is TRBV5-1; D is uncertain. Looked up from germline, CDR1 is SGHRS and CDR2 is YFSETQ. The V and J ends lost 3 bases and 1 base respectively, with 11 bases between them. There are 14 residues in the CDR3.

Many counts were recorded for this clonotype. The chain links TRBV12-3 or TRBV12-4 to TRBJ2-7, with no clear D. Trimming took 1 base from V and 3 from J, leaving 4 bases between them. The length of the CDR3 is 12 residues. The CDR3 nucleotides read TGTGCCAGCAGTTTAGAGCTCTACGAGCAGTACTTC. Translated, it gives CASSLELYEQYF.

This clonotype was seen more than once but under ten times. CDR3 region: CAWSPGNTEAFF. CDR3 DNA sequence: TGTGCCTGGAGTCCCGGGAACACTGAAGCTTTCTTT. The chain links TRBV30 to TRBJ1-1; D unclear. Trimming shortened V by 2 bases and J by 1 base, and 5 bases separated the two germline ends. Germline V gene sequence: CDR1 GTSNPN, CDR2 SVGIG (reference sequence). CDR3 length equals 12 residues.

This clonotype has at least ten counts. The chain combines TRBV28 with TRBJ2-2; 8 nucleotides match TRBD1. The germline CDR1 and CDR2 sequences are MDHEN and SYDVKM. The CDR3 runs 15 residues. V lost 3 bases, J lost 4 bases, and 4 bases stayed unmatched. In nucleotides, the CDR3 is TGTGCCAGCAGTTTCGCAGGGGGCGTCACCGGGGAGCTGTTTTTT. As protein: CASSFAGGVTGELFF.

This clonotype was seen ten or more times. The chain links TRBV24-1 to TRBJ2-1, with 8 bases aligning to TRBD2. CDR1 is KGHDR, CDR2 SFDVKD, per germline. The V gene end was trimmed by 0 bases and the J gene end by 6 bases; junction bases not matched to a gene: 9. The CDR3 is 17 residues long. The chain's CDR3 is CATSDLTPAGDGNEQFF. CDR3 nucleotides: TGTGCCACCAGTGATTTGACCCCAGCGGGAGATGGCAATGAGCAGTTCTTC.

This clonotype was detected many times. The rearrangement uses TRBV7-3 and TRBJ2-1, with D possibly matching TRBD2 (6 bases). Trimming stripped 2 bases from V and 9 bases from J, with 14 bases between. CDR3 length: 14 amino acids. Germline values: CDR1 SGHTA, CDR2 FQGTGA. This chain's CDR3 is CASSLDRTKSEQFF. In nucleotides, the CDR3 is TGTGCCAGCAGCTTAGATCGGACTAAGAGTGAGCAGTTCTTC.

This clonotype showed up many times. The V gene is TRBV11-2, the J gene TRBJ2-7; possible D gene TRBD2, 6 bases. This CDR3 has 15 residues. Trimming removed 5 bases at V and 3 bases at J, with 17 bases between. From germline, CDR1 is SGHAT and CDR2 FQNNGV. CDR3 in amino acids: CASSREKGLFYEQYF. The CDR3 DNA reads TGTGCCAGCAGCCGCGAAAAGGGACTCTTCTACGAGCAGTACTTC.